The 27 T cell receptor beta chains presented below share a single source sample, sequenced in a study of technical replicates of blood from a handful of donors. Assay used: immunoSEQ multiplex PCR; TCRdb lists only in-frame clones, some missing. This sample has over 50,000 clones, with around 97% found just once. Sequencing input: T cells isolated from PBMCs. The receptors were sampled from a human donor in good health.

The J gene is TRBJ2-5, the V gene TRBV5-1; 10 nucleotides match TRBD1. Germline trimming cut 2 bases from V and 3 bases from J; bases unmatched to any gene: 4. Germline CDR1 reads SGHRS; CDR2 reads YFSETQ. CDR3 length equals 15 residues. CDR3 sequence reads: CASSLIGTGEETQYF. Written as DNA, the CDR3 is TGCGCCAGCAGCTTAATAGGGACAGGGGAAGAGACCCAGTACTTC.

This chain connects TRBV11-2 to TRBJ2-5; D is perhaps TRBD2 (6 bases). The CDR3 covers 13 residues. V lost 7 bases to trimming and J lost 0 bases, with 9 bases between them. CDR1 SGHAT and CDR2 FQNNGV come from the germline V gene. CDR3 nucleotide sequence: TGTGCCAGCACCCTAGCGTACCAAGAGACCCAGTACTTC. Amino acids: CASTLAYQETQYF. The full variable domain, completed using reference TRBV11-2 and TRBJ2-5, is EAGVAQSPRYKIIEKRQSVAFWCNPISGHATLYWYQQILGQGPKLLIQFQNNGVVDDSQLPKDRFSAERLKGVDSTLKIQPAKLEDSAVYLCASTLAYQETQYFGPGTRLLVL.

V is TRBV6-5 and J is TRBJ1-1, with 7 nucleotides matching TRBD1. This CDR3 comprises 16 residues. Per the germline V gene, CDR1 is MNHEY and CDR2 is SVGAGI. V lost 4 bases and J lost 4; bases outside the gene matches: 12. CDR3 protein: CASSSWVRQGATEAFF. The CDR3 nucleotides read TGTGCCAGCAGTTCCTGGGTAAGACAGGGTGCCACTGAAGCTTTCTTT.

The rearrangement links TRBV5-1 to TRBJ2-7; D is possibly TRBD2 (6 bases). The CDR3 is 13 amino acids. Deletions cut 6 bases from V and 5 bases from J, with 15 bases between. Germline V gene lookup returns CDR1 SGHRS and CDR2 YFSETQ. The CDR3 DNA reads TGCGCCAGCAATACGGGGGATCGGAACGAGCAGTACTTC. Amino acid sequence: CASNTGDRNEQYF.

The chain combines TRBV11-2 with TRBJ1-2; unclear D gene. The CDR3 totals 13 residues. V was cut by 5 bases and J by 2 bases, with 9 bases left in between. In germline, CDR1 is SGHAT, CDR2 FQNNGV. CDR3 sequence (DNA): TGTGCCAGCAGCCCAGGACTGAACTATGGCTACACCTTC. Its translation is CASSPGLNYGYTF. The full variable domain, with the rest looked up from reference TRBV11-2 and TRBJ1-2, is EAGVAQSPRYKIIEKRQSVAFWCNPISGHATLYWYQQILGQGPKLLIQFQNNGVVDDSQLPKDRFSAERLKGVDSTLKIQPAKLEDSAVYLCASSPGLNYGYTFGSGTRLTVV.

CDR3 protein: CASSSQGTNTEAFF. DNA of the CDR3: TGTGCCAGCAGTTCCCAGGGTACGAACACTGAAGCTTTCTTT. This chain links TRBV28 with TRBJ1-1; weak D call: TRBD1 (5 bases). Between the trimmed V and J ends, which lost 4 bases and 1 base, there was a span of 10 bases. Germline loops: CDR1 MDHEN, CDR2 SYDVKM. This CDR3 is 14 amino acids long.

The chain recombines TRBV18 with TRBJ1-5; no definite D call. V lost 6 bases and J 0 bases, leaving 9 bases between the germline ends. CDR1 and CDR2 (germline): KGHSH, LQKENI. The CDR3 sequence is 14 residues long. CDR3 in DNA: TGTGCCAGCTCTACGGGATATAGCAATCAGCCCCAGCATTTT. Translated, it gives CASSTGYSNQPQHF.

The chain combines TRBV11-2 with TRBJ1-4; unclear D gene. Germline V gives CDR1 SGHAT, CDR2 FQNNGV. Trimming took 0 bases from V and 6 from J, leaving 5 bases between them. The CDR3 runs to 13 residues. CDR3 loop: CASSLDPYEKLFF. The CDR3 region has the DNA TGTGCCAGCAGCTTAGATCCGTATGAAAAACTGTTTTTT.

The V and J genes are TRBV14 and TRBJ2-7; 8 nucleotides match TRBD2. Germline loops: CDR1 SGHDN, CDR2 FVKESK. The CDR3 covers 13 residues. The ends lost 6 bases at V and 3 bases at J; junction bases unmatched: 4. CDR3 in amino acids: CASRGLDDYEQYF. The CDR3 DNA sequence: TGTGCCAGCAGGGGACTAGACGACTACGAGCAGTACTTC. The whole variable domain, remainder taken from reference TRBV14 and TRBJ2-7, is EAGVTQFPSHSVIEKGQTVTLRCDPISGHDNLYWYRRVMGKEIKFLLHFVKESKQDESGMPNNRFLAERTGGTYSTLKVQPAELEDSGVYFCASRGLDDYEQYFGPGTRLTVT.

V usage is TRBV7-3 and J usage is TRBJ1-1; D call uncertain. The V end was cut by 3 bases, the J end by 5 bases, with 10 bases between. The length of the CDR3 is 13 residues. The germline gives CDR1 SGHTA, CDR2 FQGTGA. The CDR3 nucleotides are TGTGCCAGCAGCTTGAGTCCGGGGACTGAAGCTTTCTTT. Translating gives CASSLSPGTEAFF.

The J gene is TRBJ2-2, the V gene TRBV7-6; 10 bases match TRBD2. The ends lost 2 bases at V and 3 bases at J; junction bases unmatched: 12. The CDR3 spans 19 residues. Germline V lookup: CDR1 SGHVS, CDR2 FNYEAQ. Written as DNA, the CDR3 is TGTGCCAGCAGCTTATCCTCGCGCCTAGCGGGGGCGGACACCGGGGAGCTGTTTTTT. Translated, it gives CASSLSSRLAGADTGELFF.

This clone was detected a few times. The chain is built from TRBV5-6 and TRBJ2-7; 7 nucleotides line up with TRBD1. The CDR3 contains 15 residues. The germline CDR1 and CDR2 sequences are SGHDT and YYEEEE. After removal of 4 bases from V and 3 bases from J, the junction contained 10 bases not matched to a gene. CDR3 loop: CASSPQDRPYYEQYF. In DNA, the CDR3 is TGTGCCAGCAGCCCCCAGGACAGGCCCTACTACGAGCAGTACTTC.

The V gene is TRBV5-1, the J gene TRBJ1-6; possibly TRBD1 for D (5 bases). V was cut by 6 bases and J by 7 bases, with 14 bases left in between. Germline assignment: CDR1 SGHRS and CDR2 YFSETQ. The CDR3 consists of 14 residues. CDR3 sequence reads: CASTGGVLNSPLHF. The CDR3 DNA sequence: TGCGCCAGCACGGGGGGAGTTTTGAATTCACCCCTCCACTTT.

The V and J genes are TRBV7-2 and TRBJ2-1, with D unclear. CDR1 and CDR2 from the germline V gene are SGHTA and FQGNSA. This CDR3 comprises 16 residues. V was cut by 5 bases and J by 3 bases, with 17 bases left in between. CDR3 in amino acids: CASSTEPRVVYNEQFF. Here the CDR3 DNA reads TGTGCCAGCAGCACTGAACCTCGGGTGGTCTACAATGAGCAGTTCTTC.

This chain uses TRBV5-1 with TRBJ1-1; D is ambiguous. V gave up 0 bases and J gave up 6 bases, with 12 bases separating them. This CDR3 comprises 14 residues. Per the germline V gene, CDR1 is SGHRS and CDR2 is YFSETQ. CDR3: CASSLEAGYSEAFF. The DNA of the CDR3 is TGCGCCAGCAGCTTGGAGGCAGGTTACTCTGAAGCTTTCTTT.

This clone appeared once. The rearrangement joins TRBV19 to TRBJ1-1; TRBD1 aligns across 7 bases. The germline gives CDR1 LNHDA, CDR2 SQIVND (reference sequence). Germline trimming cut 3 bases from V and 2 bases from J; bases unmatched to any gene: 15. CDR3 length: 18 residues. CDR3 coding DNA: TGTGCCAGTAGTATCCATCCCGCAAACAGGGGAATTAACACTGAAGCTTTCTTT. Translating it yields CASSIHPANRGINTEAFF.

The rearrangement links TRBV11-2 to TRBJ2-5; D not resolved. Trimming stripped 3 bases from V and 2 bases from J, with 7 bases between. From germline, CDR1 is SGHAT and CDR2 FQNNGV. This CDR3 spans 13 amino acids. The CDR3 here is CASSFATQETQYF. In DNA, the CDR3 is TGTGCCAGCAGCTTTGCAACTCAAGAGACCCAGTACTTC.

This chain joins TRBV18 and TRBJ1-1; the D is unclear. Between the trimmed V and J ends, which lost 2 bases and 7 bases, there was a span of 8 bases. CDR3 length equals 12 residues. In germline, CDR1 is KGHSH, CDR2 LQKENI. The CDR3 protein is CASSPLAGEAFF. Written as DNA, the CDR3 is TGTGCCAGCTCACCATTAGCCGGTGAAGCTTTCTTT. Using reference TRBV18 and TRBJ1-1 for the parts outside the CDR3, the full variable domain is NAGVMQNPRHLVRRRGQEARLRCSPMKGHSHVYWYRQLPEEGLKFMVYLQKENIIDESGMPKERFSAEFPKEGPSILRIQQVVRGDSAAYFCASSPLAGEAFFGQGTRLTVV.

CDR3: CASSPARGLAGGNEQFF. The CDR3 region has the DNA TGTGCCAGCAGTCCAGCCCGAGGTCTAGCGGGAGGGAATGAGCAGTTCTTC. The chain joins TRBV27 to TRBJ2-1; 12 nucleotides match TRBD2. The germline CDR1 and CDR2 sequences are MNHEY and SMNVEV (reference sequence). V was pared by 5 bases and J by 7 bases, with 12 bases of the junction left unmatched. The CDR3 totals 17 residues.

V gene TRBV6-5 combines with J gene TRBJ1-2; TRBD1 aligns across 7 bases. The CDR3 totals 14 residues. Germline V CDR1 and CDR2: MNHEY, SVGAGI. Losses at the gene ends were 5 bases for V and 4 bases for J; bases not matched to a gene: 7. In DNA form, the CDR3 reads TGTGCCAGCAGTCCCCGGGACAGAGTCTATGGCTACACCTTC. Its protein is CASSPRDRVYGYTF.

This chain uses TRBV29-1 with TRBJ1-1; tentatively, D is TRBD1 (5 bases). Per germline, CDR1 SQVTM and CDR2 ANQGSEA. CDR3 length: 17 residues. V shed 7 bases and J shed 1 base, with 25 bases lying between them. For the CDR3, the DNA is TGCAGCGCCCTCGGGGGACCCGGATCATTAAGGAACACTGAAGCTTTCTTT. It yields the protein CSALGGPGSLRNTEAFF.

This chain joins TRBV18 and TRBJ1-2; 7 bases align to TRBD1. The length of the CDR3 is 14 residues. The J segment lost 0 bases and the V segment lost 4 bases, leaving 2 bases of the junction unmatched. Germline CDR1 and CDR2: KGHSH and LQKENI. The CDR3 region has the DNA TGTGCCAGCTCACGGACAGGTCCTAACTATGGCTACACCTTC. It translates to CASSRTGPNYGYTF.

The V and J genes are TRBV7-2 and TRBJ1-1; D gene uncertain. The CDR3 sequence is 13 residues long. Germline-derived CDR1 and CDR2 are SGHTA and FQGNSA. Trimming removed 4 bases at V and 6 bases at J, with 12 bases between. CDR3 sequence (DNA): TGTGCCAGCAGCTCGGTCTTGATAGCTGAAGCTTTCTTT. It codes for CASSSVLIAEAFF.

The chain couples TRBV6-1 to TRBJ1-1; TRBD1 agrees at 7 bases. Germline lookup yields CDR1 MNHNS and CDR2 SASEGT. The CDR3 is made up of 12 amino acids. J gave up 11 bases and V 2 bases, and 5 bases lay outside the gene matches. The DNA of the CDR3 is TGTGCCAGCAGTGAAACAGGGGATCTCGCTTTCTTT. Translating gives CASSETGDLAFF.

This chain links TRBV6-1 with TRBJ1-2; 9 bases line up with TRBD1. CDR1 is MNHNS, CDR2 SASEGT, per germline. The CDR3 has 13 amino acids. V shed 5 bases, J shed 6 bases, and the junction held 4 bases outside the gene matches. The DNA for the CDR3 is TGTGCCAGCAGTCGGACAGGGGTAAATGGCTACACCTTC. This encodes CASSRTGVNGYTF.

This chain uses TRBV29-1 with TRBJ2-1; D ambiguous. The germline CDR1 and CDR2 sequences are SQVTM and ANQGSEA. Deletions cut 3 bases from V and 5 bases from J, with 20 bases between. This CDR3 contains 16 residues. CDR3 coding DNA: TGCAGCGTTGATCCGGCGGTTTACCCAGAGAACAATGAGCAGTTCTTC. Translating gives CSVDPAVYPENNEQFF.

The rearrangement joins TRBV28 to TRBJ1-5; 9 bases align to TRBD1. The germline CDR1 and CDR2 sequences are MDHEN and SYDVKM. The CDR3 is 14 amino acids. V was clipped by 7 bases and J by 7 bases; unmatched bases: 8. This chain's CDR3 is CASISQGAVQPQHF. CDR3 in DNA: TGTGCCAGCATCTCACAGGGGGCTGTCCAGCCCCAGCATTTT.